Below, 9 T cell receptor beta chains from the same sample are listed, as sequenced in a study of untreated major depressive disorder. The table came from immunoSEQ multiplex PCR; TCRdb's copy has only in-frame clones and leaves some out. The repertoire holds 20,000 to 25,000 clones, around 87% seen once, with 5.1% in the top ten. What was sequenced was CD4+ T cells from PBMCs. These receptor sequences come from a woman younger than 45 in good health.

V is TRBV6-5 and J is TRBJ2-3; perhaps TRBD2 as D (7 bases). The germline V gene has CDR1 MNHEY and CDR2 SVGAGI. The CDR3 contains 15 residues. Deletions cut 2 bases from V and 5 bases from J, with 14 bases between. The CDR3 here is CASSYGIGGQDTQYF. CDR3 DNA sequence: TGTGCCAGCAGTTACGGTATCGGGGGGCAAGATACGCAGTATTTT.

The CDR3 nucleotides are TGTGCCATCAGTGAGGCTAGCGGGGGGGCAACTGGGGCCAACGTCCTGACTTTC. As protein: CAISEASGGATGANVLTF. This chain connects TRBV10-3 to TRBJ2-6; 12 bases map to TRBD2. Germline V CDR1 and CDR2: ENHRY, SYGVKD. The CDR3 is 18 amino acids. V trimming: 2 bases; J trimming: 2 bases; junction bases outside the gene matches: 4.

The CDR3 loop reads CASSSNGGNQPQHF. The CDR3 coding sequence is TGTGCCAGCAGTTCCAATGGCGGCAATCAGCCCCAGCATTTT. The chain carries TRBV2 and TRBJ1-5, with D unclear. Germline assignment: CDR1 SNHLY and CDR2 FYNNEI. The CDR3 spans 14 residues. Trimming stripped 5 bases from V and 2 bases from J, with 10 bases between.

The chain combines TRBV2 with TRBJ1-6, with TRBD1 matching 8 bases. V gave up 6 bases and J gave up 9 bases; unmatched junction bases: 10. This CDR3 spans 15 amino acids. Germline CDR1 is SNHLY and CDR2 is FYNNEI. Written as DNA, the CDR3 is TGTGCCAGCAGGGTAGAGGACAGGGCCGGTTCACCCCTCCACTTT. Translation: CASRVEDRAGSPLHF. Complete variable domain (other parts from reference TRBV2 and TRBJ1-6): EPEVTQTPSHQVTQMGQEVILRCVPISNHLYFYWYRQILGQKVEFLVSFYNNEISEKSEIFDDQFSVERPDGSNFTLKIRSTKLEDSAMYFCASRVEDRAGSPLHFGNGTRLTVT.

The J gene is TRBJ2-7, the V gene TRBV5-4; D not resolved. V was clipped by 0 bases and J by 0 bases, with 7 bases between them. CDR3 size: 14 residues. Germline V gene data show CDR1 as SGHNT and CDR2 as YYREEE (reference sequence). CDR3 in DNA: TGTGCCAGCAGCTTGGAATACAGCTCCTACGAGCAGTACTTC. Translated: CASSLEYSSYEQYF.

This chain uses TRBV27 with TRBJ2-7; 7 bases agree with TRBD1. Trimming cost V 1 base and J 4 bases; bases outside gene matches: 10. This CDR3 is 16 amino acids long. The V gene's germline CDR1 is MNHEY and CDR2 SMNVEV (reference sequence). The CDR3 loop is CASSLLPTGSKYEQYF. The CDR3 DNA follows: TGTGCCAGCAGTTTATTGCCGACAGGGTCCAAATACGAGCAGTACTTC.

The sample holds a few counts of this clone. This chain joins TRBV6-5 and TRBJ2-7; 7 nucleotides match TRBD1. Trimming cost V 4 bases and J 6 bases; bases outside gene matches: 6. The CDR3 has 13 amino acids. Germline lookup yields CDR1 MNHEY and CDR2 SVGAGI. The CDR3 protein is CASSSGQVGEQYF. In nucleotides, the CDR3 is TGTGCCAGCAGTTCCGGACAGGTTGGCGAGCAGTACTTC.

This chain joins TRBV5-1 and TRBJ1-1; tentative D call: TRBD1 (5 bases). Trimming stripped 0 bases from V and 0 bases from J, with 9 bases between. This CDR3 contains 15 residues. From germline, CDR1 is SGHRS and CDR2 YFSETQ. The CDR3 here is CASSLGGALNTEAFF. The DNA of the CDR3 is TGCGCCAGCAGCTTGGGAGGGGCGCTGAACACTGAAGCTTTCTTT.

The chain couples TRBV10-1 to TRBJ2-7; 7 positions agree with TRBD1. Germline V gives CDR1 WNHNN, CDR2 SYGVQD (reference sequence). V was clipped by 5 bases and J by 1 base; unmatched bases: 5. This CDR3 comprises 14 residues. CDR3 bases: TGCGCCAGCAGTCCTCCGGGACAGTCCTACGAGCAGTACTTC. Its protein product is CASSPPGQSYEQYF.